The clone carrying this T cell receptor beta chain was observed once. This entry belongs to a study of T cell responses to AZD1222 COVID-19 vaccine. The germline gives CDR1 SNHLY, CDR2 FYNNEI. This CDR3 has 19 residues. Between the trimmed V and J ends, which lost 4 bases and 6 bases, there was a span of 28 bases. Investigators merged groups given second doses at roughly 4 or roughly 12 weeks. Method: immunoSEQ multiplex PCR; TCRdb's copy keeps in-frame clones and lacks some. The table has 130,000 or so clones, nearly 90% seen once. The receptor was isolated from an adult who received the AZD1222 COVID-19 vaccine. V gene TRBV2 combines with J gene TRBJ1-5, with D uncertain. Sequencing was performed on peripheral blood, taken 28 days after the second AZD1222 dose. CDR3 nucleotides: TGTGCCAGCAGTGCCGGGAATCCGACTTCTTCGGCACGCAGTCAGCCCCAGCATTTT. This codes for CASSAGNPTSSARSQPQHF.